This TCR beta chain was captured by sequencing in a study of T cell repertoires in cytomegalovirus infection. The overall study: Public TCR beta signatures indicated both CMV infection and matching HLA type. Study-wide results and caveats: In two of eight donors, the top clonotype was HLA-C-restricted CMV-specific. Frequencies of public TCR beta families were cumulated, and this identified carriers of CMV plus the relevant HLA.

The count of this clonotype is one. The antigen remains undetermined. TCRdb fed the reads into MiXCR, producing one record per CDR3 protein. Altogether about 740,000 distinct CDR3 sequences are present, 35% being singletons, with the ten largest covering about 2.8%. V was pared by 6 bases and J by 2 bases, with 7 bases between. In germline, CDR1 is LNHDA, CDR2 SQIVND (reference sequence). This CDR3 is 13 amino acids long. The sequence was obtained from a human donor in good health (CMV status not recorded). Some clones in this sample may be carry-over from other donors' samples. J is TRBJ2-2 and V is TRBV19; unclear D gene. Source material: PBMCs. CDR3 loop: CASRGANTGELFF. CDR3 coding DNA: TGTGCCAGTAGGGGCGCCAACACCGGGGAGCTGTTTTTT.